Included here is one T cell receptor beta chain sequence, with context. Its antigen remains unidentified. Base qualities were left out, and no much larger clone turns up one base away. CDR1 MNHEY and CDR2 SVGAGI are derived from the germline V gene. The CDR3, from cysteine to phenylalanine, totals 14 residues. Kept here is only the CDR3 DNA, which spans 42 bases and is read in frame from base 1. Trimming removed 6 bases from V and 8 bases from J; the gene matches leave 9 bases unexplained. The data derive from a study of blood T cell repertoires in COVID-19 (dated by TCRdb to 2018 to 2020). Broadly, across the study: Collaborator samples came from the United States, Italy and Spain and covered acute and convalescent phases of COVID-19. Nearly every sample came with metadata listing a de-identified subject ID, COVID-19 status, age in years and sex. The prospective study material was composed of cDNA or gDNA derived from T cells, B-cell-depleted T cells, or PBMCs. The samples were drawn from two sources: the first 160 participants of the ongoing ImmuneRACE study, and some 1,300 subjects contributed by 6 global collaborators. Where available, HLA class I and class II types were obtained from metadata supplied by the sample provider rather than from assay-based typing. The repertoires were released in a freely available public database meant as a resource for research on the immune response to SARS-CoV-2. Deeply sampled blood TCRbeta repertoires from subjects exposed to, actively infected with, or recovered from COVID-19 were included in the dataset.

TCRbeta CDR3 regions were amplified from genomic DNA using the immunoSEQ Assay, a bias-controlled multiplex PCR. On the study's bioinformatics: Nucleated cell counts per sample were estimated from amplification of reference gene primers within the assay. Sequence reads were collapsed and filtered to measure the absolute abundance of every unique TCRbeta CDR3 rearrangement. For each sample, productive Simpson clonality was calculated as the square root of Simpson's diversity index across productive rearrangements. As stored in TCRdb, this immuneACCESS dataset retains in-frame rearrangements with V and J assigned. A fraction of the clones does not appear; measured against another copy, unresolved V genes explain less than half of the discrepancy, and the remainder lacks a known reason. The DNA gave D and trimming, while V, J and clone size come from that table. The sample profile shows 400,000 to 500,000 clones; 86% of them were found once. In total, the top ten clones hold 1.4% of the sample.

Whole blood was collected in K2EDTA tubes by collaborating institutions according to the institutions' own protocols. Collaborator samples were shipped for TCRbeta analysis as frozen whole blood, isolated PBMCs, or DNA extracted from either sample type. Results the study describes overall, beyond this receptor: Clinical and demographic metadata were provided uncurated, with the amount varying by source and participant.

The chain is assembled from TRBV6-5 and TRBJ1-1; TRBD1 agrees with 10 junctional bases. The TCR comes from a woman younger than 45 with active or convalescent COVID-19. The sequenced sample consisted of peripheral blood. CDR3 reads: CASRAGTGDREAFF. The sequenced DNA is TGTGCCAGCAGAGCCGGGACAGGGGATAGGGAAGCTTTCTTT.